The 20 T cell receptor beta chains below come from one sample, sequenced in a study of graft-versus-host responses after intestinal transplantation. The antigens these receptors bind are not known. Libraries were prepared by immunoSEQ multiplex PCR; TCRdb keeps only in-frame clonotypes and omits some of them. The table includes approximately 110,000 clones, more than 80% detected once. The source was unstimulated CD4+ T cells sorted from spleen or lymph node cells, collected before transplant. These receptors came from a human donor who was the organ donor for an intestinal transplant.

The J gene is TRBJ2-7, the V gene TRBV5-1, with 10 positions matching TRBD1. Germline CDR1 and CDR2: SGHRS and YFSETQ. CDR3 length equals 15 residues. J was trimmed by 1 base and V by 4 bases; bases with no gene match: 5. CDR3 loop: CASSRGQGRSYEQYF. The CDR3 DNA sequence: TGCGCCAGCAGCCGGGGACAGGGGAGATCCTACGAGCAGTACTTC.

The rearrangement uses TRBV27 and TRBJ2-2; D remains unclear. Germline CDR1 and CDR2: MNHEY and SMNVEV (reference sequence). The CDR3 has 15 amino acids. The V gene lost 2 bases and the J gene lost 3 bases, with 10 bases spanning the gap. CDR3 residues: CASSLDLPHTGELFF. CDR3 in DNA: TGTGCCAGCAGTTTAGATCTACCTCACACCGGGGAGCTGTTTTTT.

V gene TRBV28 combines with J gene TRBJ2-1; D remains ambiguous. V lost 8 bases and J lost 0, with 5 bases in between. The CDR3 covers 12 residues. Germline assignment: CDR1 MDHEN and CDR2 SYDVKM. The DNA for the CDR3 is TGTGCCAGCCGGACCTCCTACAATGAGCAGTTCTTC. It yields the protein CASRTSYNEQFF.

This rearrangement joins TRBV29-1 to TRBJ2-2; 13 bases map to TRBD2. Germline CDR1 reads SQVTM; CDR2 reads ANQGSEA. The CDR3 extends over 13 amino acids. J gave up 7 bases and V 5 bases, and 1 base lay outside the gene matches. CDR3 protein: CSVRTSGSGELFF. Written as DNA, the CDR3 is TGCAGCGTTCGGACTAGCGGGAGCGGGGAGCTGTTTTTT.

The chain carries TRBV5-4 and TRBJ2-3, with 7 bases identical to TRBD1. Germline CDR1 is SGHNT and CDR2 is YYREEE (reference sequence). CDR3 size: 15 residues. The trim removed 2 bases at V and 2 bases at J, leaving 5 bases unmatched. This CDR3 is CASSLRTGPTDTQYF. CDR3 coding DNA: TGTGCCAGCAGCTTAAGGACAGGCCCCACAGATACGCAGTATTTT.

Points on this clone: Other DNA sequences in the same sample also yield this CDR3. This rearrangement joins TRBV19 to TRBJ2-3, with D perhaps TRBD2 (6 bases). V was shortened by 3 bases and J by 3 bases, with 7 bases between the two germline ends. The CDR3 consists of 13 residues. The V gene's germline CDR1 is LNHDA and CDR2 SQIVND (reference sequence). CDR3 DNA: TGTGCCAGTAGTATTCGGGGGACAGATACGCAGTATTTT. Its protein product is CASSIRGTDTQYF.

The chain links TRBV5-5 to TRBJ2-3; the D gene is possibly TRBD1 (6 bases). V was trimmed by 0 bases and J by 2 bases, leaving 10 bases between them. The germline V gene has CDR1 SGHKS and CDR2 YYEKEE (reference sequence). This CDR3 is built from 15 residues. This chain's CDR3 is CASSLATGYTDTQYF. The CDR3 DNA is TGTGCCAGCAGCTTGGCCACAGGGTACACAGATACGCAGTATTTT.

The chain combines TRBV29-1 with TRBJ1-1; D not certain. The germline CDR1 and CDR2 sequences are SQVTM and ANQGSEA. The CDR3 has 14 amino acids. Trimming removed 1 base from V and 1 base from J, with 10 bases in between. The CDR3 protein is CSVEVVPANTEAFF. The CDR3, as DNA: TGCAGCGTTGAAGTGGTACCAGCGAACACTGAAGCTTTCTTT.

The gene calls are TRBV29-1 and TRBJ2-2; D is perhaps TRBD2 (6 bases). From germline, CDR1 is SQVTM and CDR2 ANQGSEA. V was trimmed by 6 bases and J by 5 bases, leaving 16 bases between them. The CDR3 consists of 14 residues. The CDR3 reads CSVLGDLLTGELFF. The CDR3 DNA reads TGCAGCGTCTTGGGGGACTTATTGACCGGGGAGCTGTTTTTT.

The genes are TRBV7-9 and TRBJ1-4; D unclear. The ends were cut back, 3 bases at V and 8 bases at J, with 13 bases in the middle. CDR1 is SEHNR, CDR2 FQNEAQ, per germline (reference sequence). CDR3 size: 14 residues. CDR3 residues: CASSFGGSAEKLFF. CDR3 sequence (DNA): TGTGCCAGCAGCTTCGGCGGGTCTGCCGAAAAACTGTTTTTT.

This chain connects TRBV28 to TRBJ2-4, with 8 positions matching TRBD1. The CDR3 is made up of 19 amino acids. The junction had 19 bases not matched to a gene; V was cut back by 7 bases and J by 2 bases. The germline gives CDR1 MDHEN, CDR2 SYDVKM. The DNA for the CDR3 is TGTGCCAGCATGTTGATGAGTTTTGAGACAGGGGCTTCCAAAAACATTCAGTACTTC. This gives the protein CASMLMSFETGASKNIQYF.

The chain is built from TRBV12-5 and TRBJ2-5; no firm D call. Germline V gene data show CDR1 as LGHNT and CDR2 as FRNRAP. Trimming took off 5 bases at V and 5 bases at J, with 15 bases between the two ends. The CDR3 sequence is 14 residues long. The CDR3 DNA follows: TGTGCTAGTGGTCCCATGAGAGGCCTGGAGACCCAGTACTTC. This codes for CASGPMRGLETQYF. Based on the CDR3 plus reference TRBV12-5 and TRBJ2-5, the full variable domain is DARVTQTPRHKVTEMGQEVTMRCQPILGHNTVFWYRQTMMQGLELLAYFRNRAPLDDSGMPKDRFSAEMPDATLATLKIQPSEPRDSAVYFCASGPMRGLETQYFGPGTRLLVL.

This chain uses TRBV7-9 with TRBJ2-1; 8 nucleotides line up with TRBD2. Germline V lookup: CDR1 SEHNR, CDR2 FQNEAQ (reference sequence). The CDR3 runs 14 residues. J lost 5 bases, V lost 1 base, and 1 base had no gene match. CDR3 in amino acids: CASSLGLANNEQFF. DNA of the CDR3: TGTGCCAGCAGCTTAGGACTAGCGAACAATGAGCAGTTCTTC.

V and J are TRBV5-1 and TRBJ1-4; 8 nucleotides agree with TRBD1. Germline assignment: CDR1 SGHRS and CDR2 YFSETQ. Unmatched junction bases numbered 1, after V lost 0 bases and J lost 6 bases. The length of the CDR3 is 14 residues. In DNA, the CDR3 is TGCGCCAGCAGCTTGGAACAGGGGGATGAAAAACTGTTTTTT. It translates to CASSLEQGDEKLFF.

The V and J genes are TRBV7-2 and TRBJ1-2; 10 positions agree with TRBD1. V was clipped by 5 bases and J by 10 bases; unmatched bases: 7. There are 13 residues in the CDR3. Germline V CDR1 and CDR2: SGHTA, FQGNSA. The CDR3 DNA reads as TGTGCCAGCAGCCCAGACAGGGGGCTAGACTACACCTTC. Residues: CASSPDRGLDYTF.

The chain combines TRBV10-3 with TRBJ2-3, with 9 nucleotides matching TRBD2. This CDR3 has 15 residues. Germline V gene data show CDR1 as ENHRY and CDR2 as SYGVKD. The V and J ends lost 8 bases and 6 bases, in that order; junction bases with no gene match: 12. The CDR3 sequence: CAIGSTSGFLDTQYF. CDR3 in DNA: TGTGCCATCGGTTCGACTAGCGGATTCTTGGATACGCAGTATTTT.

This chain links TRBV5-6 with TRBJ2-3; D remains ambiguous. Trimming stripped 4 bases from V and 6 bases from J, with 18 bases between. Germline V lookup: CDR1 SGHDT, CDR2 YYEEEE. This CDR3 spans 15 amino acids. For the CDR3, the DNA is TGTGCCAGCAGCCAGAAGACCCACGAAACGGATACGCAGTATTTT. Its protein product is CASSQKTHETDTQYF.

The chain combines TRBV11-3 with TRBJ2-1; 10 bases are a match to TRBD2. Germline CDR1 reads SGHNT; CDR2 reads YENEEA. The CDR3 is made up of 20 amino acids. V lost 5 bases, J lost 4 bases, and 20 bases stayed unmatched. CDR3: CASSLTLGSGRSGAYNEQFF. As DNA, the CDR3 is TGTGCCAGCAGCCTTACTTTAGGTAGCGGGAGGAGCGGGGCGTACAATGAGCAGTTCTTC.

The chain links TRBV19 to TRBJ2-3, with TRBD2 matching 10 bases. J was trimmed by 3 bases and V by 5 bases; bases with no gene match: 17. The CDR3 sequence is 19 residues long. Germline CDR1 LNHDA, CDR2 SQIVND (reference sequence). CDR3 region: CASSSRGAGGPGLTDTQYF. The DNA of the CDR3 is TGTGCCAGTAGTTCCCGGGGAGCGGGAGGGCCTGGATTAACAGATACGCAGTATTTT.

The V gene is TRBV6-5, the J gene TRBJ2-1; the D gene is possibly TRBD1 (5 bases). This CDR3 region has 16 residues. Deletions cut 0 bases from V and 1 base from J, with 10 bases between. Germline V CDR1 and CDR2: MNHEY, SVGAGI. CDR3 in DNA: TGTGCCAGCAGTTACTCTGGGGCACCTTCCTACAATGAGCAGTTCTTC. It encodes CASSYSGAPSYNEQFF.